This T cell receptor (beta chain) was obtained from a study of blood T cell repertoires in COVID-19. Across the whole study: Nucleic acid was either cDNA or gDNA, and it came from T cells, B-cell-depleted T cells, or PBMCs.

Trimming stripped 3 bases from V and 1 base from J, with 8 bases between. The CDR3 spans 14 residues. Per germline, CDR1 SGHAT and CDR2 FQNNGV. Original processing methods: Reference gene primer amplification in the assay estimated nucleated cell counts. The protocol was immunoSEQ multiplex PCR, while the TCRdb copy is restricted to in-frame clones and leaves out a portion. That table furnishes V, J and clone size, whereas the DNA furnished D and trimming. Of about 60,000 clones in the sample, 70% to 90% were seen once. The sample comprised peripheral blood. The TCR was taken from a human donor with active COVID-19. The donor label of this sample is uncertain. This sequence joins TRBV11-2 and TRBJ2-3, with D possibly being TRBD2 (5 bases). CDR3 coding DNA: TGTGCCAGCAGCTTCGGGCGGGGCACAGATACGCAGTATTTT. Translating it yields CASSFGRGTDTQYF.